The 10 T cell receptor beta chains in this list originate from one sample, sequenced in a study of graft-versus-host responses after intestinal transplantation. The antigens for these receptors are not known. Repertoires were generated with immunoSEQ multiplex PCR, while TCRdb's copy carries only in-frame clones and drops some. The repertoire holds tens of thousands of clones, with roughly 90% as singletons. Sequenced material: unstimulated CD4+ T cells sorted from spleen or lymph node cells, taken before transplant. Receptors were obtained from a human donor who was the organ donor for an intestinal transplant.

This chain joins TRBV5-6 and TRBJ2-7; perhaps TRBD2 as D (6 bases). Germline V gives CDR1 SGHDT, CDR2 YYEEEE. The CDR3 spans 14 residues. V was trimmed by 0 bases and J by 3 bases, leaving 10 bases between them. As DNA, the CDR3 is TGTGCCAGCAGCTTGGTTGGGGGAGGCTACGAGCAGTACTTC. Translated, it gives CASSLVGGGYEQYF.

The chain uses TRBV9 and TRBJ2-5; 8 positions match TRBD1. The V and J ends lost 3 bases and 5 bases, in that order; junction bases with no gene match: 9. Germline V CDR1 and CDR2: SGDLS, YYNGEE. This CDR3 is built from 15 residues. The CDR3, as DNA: TGTGCCAGCAGCGACCACAGGGGGTTGGGGGAGACCCAGTACTTC. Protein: CASSDHRGLGETQYF.

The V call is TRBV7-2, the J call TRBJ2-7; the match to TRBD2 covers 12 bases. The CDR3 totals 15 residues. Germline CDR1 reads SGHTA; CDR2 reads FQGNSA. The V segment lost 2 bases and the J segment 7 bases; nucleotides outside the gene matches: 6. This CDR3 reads CASSLSGLAGGEQYF. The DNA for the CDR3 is TGTGCCAGCAGCTTAAGTGGGCTAGCGGGAGGGGAGCAGTACTTC.

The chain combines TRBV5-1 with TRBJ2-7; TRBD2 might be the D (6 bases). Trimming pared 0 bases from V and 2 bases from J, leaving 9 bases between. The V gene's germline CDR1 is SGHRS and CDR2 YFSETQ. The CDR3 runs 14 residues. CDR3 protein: CASSLVSGAYEQYF. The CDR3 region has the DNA TGCGCCAGCAGCTTGGTTAGCGGAGCCTACGAGCAGTACTTC.

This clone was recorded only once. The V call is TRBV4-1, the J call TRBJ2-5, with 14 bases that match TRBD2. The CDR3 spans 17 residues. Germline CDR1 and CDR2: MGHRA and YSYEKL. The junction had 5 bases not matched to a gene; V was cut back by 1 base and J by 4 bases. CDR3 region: CASSQGLAGGPIETQYF. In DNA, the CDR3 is TGCGCCAGCAGCCAAGGACTAGCGGGAGGGCCGATAGAGACCCAGTACTTC.

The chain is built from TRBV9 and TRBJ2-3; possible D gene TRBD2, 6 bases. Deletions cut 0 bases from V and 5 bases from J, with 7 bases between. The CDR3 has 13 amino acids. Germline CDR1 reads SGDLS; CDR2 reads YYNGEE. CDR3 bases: TGTGCCAGCAGCGTAGAGGGACTAGATACGCAGTATTTT. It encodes CASSVEGLDTQYF.

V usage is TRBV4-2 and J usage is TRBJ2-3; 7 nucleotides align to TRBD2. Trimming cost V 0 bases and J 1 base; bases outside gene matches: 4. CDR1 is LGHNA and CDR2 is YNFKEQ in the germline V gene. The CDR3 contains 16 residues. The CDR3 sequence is CASSQDGTTGTDTQYF. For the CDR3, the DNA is TGTGCCAGCAGCCAAGATGGGACTACAGGCACAGATACGCAGTATTTT.

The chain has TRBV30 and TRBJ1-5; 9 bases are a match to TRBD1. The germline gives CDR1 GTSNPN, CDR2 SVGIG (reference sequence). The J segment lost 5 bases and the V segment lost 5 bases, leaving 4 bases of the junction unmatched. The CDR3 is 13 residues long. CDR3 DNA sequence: TGTGCCTGGGGGGACAGGGCAGATCAGCCCCAGCATTTT. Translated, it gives CAWGDRADQPQHF.

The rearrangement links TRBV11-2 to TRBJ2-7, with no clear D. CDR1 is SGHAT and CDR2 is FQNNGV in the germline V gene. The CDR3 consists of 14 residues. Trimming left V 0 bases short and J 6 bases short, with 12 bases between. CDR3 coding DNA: TGTGCCAGCAGCTTAGATCTAGGCTGGTCCGAGCAGTACTTC. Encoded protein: CASSLDLGWSEQYF.

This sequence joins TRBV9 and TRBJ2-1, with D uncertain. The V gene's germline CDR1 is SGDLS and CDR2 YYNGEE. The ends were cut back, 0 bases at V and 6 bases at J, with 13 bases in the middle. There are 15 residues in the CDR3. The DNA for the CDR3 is TGTGCCAGCAGCGTAGATCCAGTTTCGGGCAATGAGCAGTTCTTC. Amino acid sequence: CASSVDPVSGNEQFF. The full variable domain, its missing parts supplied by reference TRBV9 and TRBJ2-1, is DSGVTQTPKHLITATGQRVTLRCSPRSGDLSVYWYQQSLDQGLQFLIQYYNGEERAKGNILERFSAQQFPDLHSELNLSSLELGDSALYFCASSVDPVSGNEQFFGPGTRLTVL.